This T cell receptor (beta chain) came from a study of blood T cell repertoires in COVID-19. Study information: Material from acute and convalescent COVID-19 was sourced from the United States, Italy and Spain. The analysed material was cDNA or gDNA that came from T cells, B-cell-depleted T cells, or PBMCs.

V was pared by 5 bases and J by 3 bases, with 16 bases between. The CDR3 is 15 residues long. Germline CDR1 is SGHAT and CDR2 is FQDESV (reference sequence). As handled by the study authors: Amplifying reference gene primers gave estimates of nucleated cell counts. TCRdb's table, derived via immunoSEQ multiplex PCR, lists solely in-frame clones and lacks some. That table is the source of V, J and clone size, and D and trimming were worked out from the DNA. The sample records roughly 310,000 clones, around 87% being singletons. The sequence came from a woman in her forties or fifties with active or convalescent COVID-19. The chain carries TRBV11-1 and TRBJ1-2; a possible D gene is TRBD1 (5 bases). The sequenced sample was peripheral blood. The CDR3 DNA sequence: TGTGCCAGCAGCCGCCAGTCGCAGGGTGACTATGGCTACACCTTC. This codes for CASSRQSQGDYGYTF. The variable domain in full, with the rest retrieved from reference TRBV11-1 and TRBJ1-2, is EAEVAQSPRYKITEKSQAVAFWCDPISGHATLYWYRQILGQGPELLVQFQDESVVDDSQLPKDRFSAERLKGVDSTLKIQPAELGDSAMYLCASSRQSQGDYGYTFGSGTRLTVV.